This T cell receptor beta chain was documented in a study of control samples from healthy donors and cancer patients. Repertoires were generated with immunoSEQ multiplex PCR, while TCRdb's copy carries only in-frame clones and drops some. The data contain 85,000 to 90,000 clones, 85% to 90% of them singletons. The CDR3 loop spans 13 amino acids. Germline V CDR1 and CDR2: SGHRS, YFSETQ. V gave up 1 base and J gave up 3 bases, with 7 bases separating them. V gene TRBV5-1 combines with J gene TRBJ1-2, with a tentative D call TRBD1 (6 bases). The sequencing input was PBMCs. The receptor was isolated from a woman in her 50s with colorectal cancer. CDR3 region: CASSLTGYYGYTF. CDR3 DNA: TGCGCCAGCAGCTTGACAGGGTACTATGGCTACACCTTC.